This passage covers 7 T cell receptor beta chains from one sample sequenced in a study of CD8+CD57+ T cells in acquired aplastic anemia. The study profiled TCR beta VDJ and CDR3 using genomic DNA as template. TCRdb analysed the reads with MiXCR anew, one entry per CDR3 protein. This repertoire shows some 200,000 distinct CDR3 sequences, roughly 50% found once; its top ten account for 15% to 20%. The sequenced patients had an expansion of CD8+CD57+ cells seen by flow cytometry. Sequenced sample: sorted CD4+, CD8+, or CD8+CD57+ T cells (not recorded which) from PBMCs. The source is a human donor with aplastic anemia.

This sequence joins TRBV7-3 and TRBJ2-7; the D gene could be TRBD1 or TRBD2 (6 bases each). CDR1 and CDR2 from the germline V gene are SGHTA and FQGTGA. The CDR3 is 15 residues long. The germline V and J ends were trimmed by 9 bases and 0 bases, with 18 bases remaining between them. CDR3 bases: TGTGCCAGTAGTATTGGGGGGCGACGCTCCTACGAGCAGTACTTC. Its protein is CASSIGGRRSYEQYF.

This chain connects TRBV15 to TRBJ1-2; D is unresolved. There are 14 residues in the CDR3. Trimming took 0 bases from V and 8 from J, leaving 13 bases between them. Germline V lookup: CDR1 LNHNV, CDR2 YYDKDF (reference sequence). The CDR3 here is CATSRDPQTGGYTF. The CDR3 DNA follows: TGTGCCACCAGCAGAGATCCCCAGACCGGGGGCTACACCTTC.

This chain joins TRBV24-1 and TRBJ1-1; D is uncertain. This CDR3 is built from 13 residues. Germline V gives CDR1 KGHDR, CDR2 SFDVKD. V was shortened by 9 bases and J by 0 bases, with 10 bases between the two germline ends. The CDR3: CATCAAVNTEAFF. CDR3 nucleotides: TGTGCCACCTGCGCGGCCGTGAACACTGAAGCTTTCTTT.

The chain joins TRBV20-1 to TRBJ2-5, with D maybe TRBD1 (6 bases). Germline V gives CDR1 DFQATT, CDR2 SNEGSKA (reference sequence). This CDR3 comprises 16 residues. Trimming pared 5 bases from V and 3 bases from J, leaving 22 bases between. For the CDR3, the DNA is TGCAGTGCTCAAGGGGCCGGGACAAAGCAAAAAGAGACCCAGTACTTC. Its translation: CSAQGAGTKQKETQYF.

To note about this clonotype: An end of the junction differs from the germline gene, which may be a read error. V usage is TRBV12-3 or TRBV12-4 and J usage is TRBJ2-7, with D perhaps TRBD2 (6 bases). This CDR3 region has 12 residues. The chain's CDR3 is CASSLGSGEQYF. Written as DNA, the CDR3 is TGTGCCAGCAGCTTAGGAAGCGGGGAGCAGTACTTC.

In the case of this clonotype: This sequence may be a read error, since a much larger clone differs from it by one base. This sequence joins TRBV5-1 and TRBJ2-5; the match to TRBD2 covers 8 bases. The junction had 9 bases not matched to a gene; V was cut back by 0 bases and J by 5 bases. Looked up from germline, CDR1 is SGHRS and CDR2 is YFSETQ. The CDR3 totals 16 residues. The CDR3 loop reads CASSLAPDPGGETQYF. The CDR3 coding sequence is TGCGCCAGCAGCTTGGCTCCAGACCCGGGGGGGGAGACCCAGTACTTC. Looking up the rest from reference TRBV5-1 and TRBJ2-5 gives the full variable domain: KAGVTQTPRYLIKTRGQQVTLSCSPISGHRSVSWYQQTPGQGLQFLFEYFSETQRNKGNFPGRFSGRQFSNSRSEMNVSTLELGDSALYLCASSLAPDPGGETQYFGPGTRLLVL.

The V gene is TRBV20-1, the J gene TRBJ1-2; D is unresolved. With 0 bases removed from V and 8 bases from J, the gap between germline ends came to 16 bases. Looked up from germline, CDR1 is DFQATT and CDR2 is SNEGSKA (reference sequence). The CDR3 consists of 14 residues. The CDR3 is CSARDLGPPDGYTF. For the CDR3, the DNA is TGCAGTGCTAGAGACCTCGGACCTCCAGACGGCTACACCTTC.